This entry features one TCR beta chain sequence. As yet, its antigen is unknown. Sequenced by immunoSEQ multiplex PCR; TCRdb stores in-frame clones only, minus some. The sample carries about 160,000 clones, roughly nine tenths recorded once. The germline gives CDR1 MDHEN, CDR2 SYDVKM. The V gene lost 7 bases and the J gene lost 1 base, with 7 bases spanning the gap. CDR3 size: 12 residues. The sample originates from a study of cytomegalovirus exposure and HLA in healthy donors. Whole-study results and caveats: For most TCR sequences rarity was the rule, although some public TCRs occurred in many donors. Diagnosis of cytomegalovirus status made by the classifier reportedly showed high specificity and sensitivity.

The chain recombines TRBV28 with TRBJ2-5; D is ambiguous. The receptor's source is a woman in her 30s in good health and CMV-seronegative. Sequencing used PBMCs. The CDR3 DNA reads TGTGCCAGCACGCGCGGCCAAGAGACCCAGTACTTC. Residues: CASTRGQETQYF.